Shown below are 18 T cell receptor beta chains from a single sample sequenced in a study of blood T cells in healthy people across ages. Sample-barcoded 5' priming and a J-beta primer mix drove a second PCR of about 7 to 11 cycles. MiXCR, run by TCRdb on the 5' RACE reads, gives a single entry per CDR3 protein. The sample contains around 1,900,000 distinct CDR3 sequences, about two fifths of which appear only once. Sequencing input: blood. The receptors derive from a human donor in good health.

Ten or more counts support this clonotype. The V and J genes are TRBV29-1 and TRBJ2-1; D is possibly TRBD2 (7 bases). The germline V and J ends were trimmed by 4 bases and 10 bases, with 20 bases remaining between them. This CDR3 is 14 amino acids long. The germline CDR1 and CDR2 sequences are SQVTM and ANQGSEA. The CDR3 sequence: CSVVIARGAWEQFF. The DNA of the CDR3 is TGCAGCGTTGTGATTGCTCGGGGGGCTTGGGAGCAGTTCTTC.

This sequence joins TRBV6-5 and TRBJ2-1; D unresolved. The V gene lost 10 bases and the J gene lost 9 bases, with 10 bases spanning the gap. Per germline, CDR1 MNHEY and CDR2 SVGAGI. This CDR3 is 10 amino acids long. DNA for the CDR3: TGTGCCACCACAGCCGGTGAGCAGTTCTTC. The encoded protein is CATTAGEQFF.

This clonotype was seen a few times. This chain joins TRBV5-1 and TRBJ1-6, with 11 bases fitting TRBD1. The germline V gene has CDR1 SGHRS and CDR2 YFSETQ. CDR3 length equals 17 residues. V shed 3 bases, J shed 1 base, and the junction held 3 bases outside the gene matches. CDR3 in DNA: TGCGCCAGCAGCTGGACAGGGGGCAATTCCTATAATTCACCCCTCCACTTT. Translated: CASSWTGGNSYNSPLHF.

The rearrangement joins TRBV20-1 to TRBJ2-5; 9 nucleotides agree with TRBD2. CDR1 DFQATT and CDR2 SNEGSKA come from the germline V gene (reference sequence). V lost 3 bases to trimming and J lost 7 bases; unmatched junction nucleotides: 12. There are 15 residues in the CDR3. The CDR3 loop is CSARVSSGVWGTQYF. Here the CDR3 DNA reads TGCAGTGCTAGGGTTTCTAGCGGGGTCTGGGGGACCCAGTACTTC.

This clonotype appeared a few times. This chain uses TRBV6-2 or TRBV6-3 with TRBJ1-5; 7 bases fit TRBD1. Germline V CDR1 and CDR2: MNHEY, SVGEGT. After removal of 6 bases from V and 5 bases from J, the junction contained 16 bases not matched to a gene. The CDR3 has 17 residues. The CDR3 nucleotides read TGTGCCAGCAGGAATGATGCGACAGGGTCAGGGGATCAGCCCCAGCATTTT. Translated: CASRNDATGSGDQPQHF.

This clonotype was counted a few times. The chain links TRBV5-1 to TRBJ2-5, with D perhaps TRBD1 (6 bases). V lost 1 base and J lost 2, with 12 bases in between. The CDR3 extends over 15 amino acids. Germline V gene lookup returns CDR1 SGHRS and CDR2 YFSETQ. CDR3 protein: CASSLTGMPQETQYF. CDR3 sequence (DNA): TGCGCCAGCAGCTTGACAGGGATGCCTCAAGAGACCCAGTACTTC.

This clonotype appeared a few times. The chain has TRBV11-2 and TRBJ2-3; the D is unclear. With 0 bases removed from V and 4 bases from J, the gap between germline ends came to 5 bases. The CDR3 totals 13 residues. Germline CDR1 SGHAT, CDR2 FQNNGV. CDR3 region: CASSLDHPDTQYF. CDR3 DNA: TGTGCCAGCAGCTTAGACCATCCAGATACGCAGTATTTT.

This chain joins TRBV2 and TRBJ1-5, with D hard to call. V lost 7 bases, J lost 3 bases, and 13 bases lay in between. The CDR3 totals 14 residues. Per germline, CDR1 SNHLY and CDR2 FYNNEI. The CDR3 bases are TGTGCCAGCATGATGGTAGGCTCCAATCAGCCCCAGCATTTT. It encodes CASMMVGSNQPQHF. The full variable domain, in which reference TRBV2 and TRBJ1-5 provide the parts outside the CDR3, is EPEVTQTPSHQVTQMGQEVILRCVPISNHLYFYWYRQILGQKVEFLVSFYNNEISEKSEIFDDQFSVERPDGSNFTLKIRSTKLEDSAMYFCASMMVGSNQPQHFGDGTRLSIL.

The V call is TRBV4-1, the J call TRBJ2-7; D may be TRBD2 (5 bases). The CDR3 is made up of 15 amino acids. CDR1 is MGHRA, CDR2 YSYEKL, per germline. The ends were cut back, 4 bases at V and 1 base at J, with 14 bases in the middle. The CDR3 spells CASSPSGHQSYEQYF. DNA of the CDR3: TGCGCCAGCAGCCCGAGCGGCCATCAATCCTACGAGCAGTACTTC.

The chain links TRBV4-3 to TRBJ1-1; D might be TRBD1 (6 bases). The CDR3 covers 15 residues. Between the trimmed V and J ends, which lost 0 bases and 1 base, there was a span of 9 bases. Germline V gene sequence: CDR1 LGHNA, CDR2 YSLEER. The CDR3 reads CASSQDLGGNTEAFF. The CDR3 DNA sequence: TGCGCCAGCAGCCAAGATCTAGGGGGGAACACTGAAGCTTTCTTT.

A few counts support this clonotype. This chain uses TRBV20-1 with TRBJ2-1; D is perhaps TRBD1 (6 bases). The V and J ends lost 5 bases and 7 bases respectively, with 24 bases between them. Germline-derived CDR1 and CDR2 are DFQATT and SNEGSKA (reference sequence). This CDR3 is built from 16 residues. The CDR3 here is CSADGGSNRGTNEQFF. CDR3 DNA: TGCAGTGCTGATGGGGGCTCCAACCGGGGAACTAATGAGCAGTTCTTC.

The chain couples TRBV29-1 to TRBJ1-2, with TRBD1 as a possible D gene (5 bases). Looked up from germline, CDR1 is SQVTM and CDR2 is ANQGSEA. V was shortened by 2 bases and J by 3 bases, with 10 bases between the two germline ends. This CDR3 is 13 amino acids long. The CDR3 DNA follows: TGCAGCGTTGAACCTCAGGGACACTATGGCTACACCTTC. Its protein is CSVEPQGHYGYTF.

There are many counts of this clonotype. This chain links TRBV7-2 with TRBJ2-7; D is perhaps TRBD1 (5 bases). This CDR3 is 15 amino acids long. CDR1 is SGHTA and CDR2 is FQGNSA in the germline V gene. V was pared by 0 bases and J by 0 bases, with 9 bases between. This CDR3 reads CASSLAPGFSYEQYF. The CDR3 DNA follows: TGTGCCAGCAGCTTAGCCCCAGGGTTCTCCTACGAGCAGTACTTC.

The V gene is TRBV15, the J gene TRBJ2-1; D gene uncertain. V lost 1 base to trimming and J lost 6 bases, with 7 bases between them. There are 13 residues in the CDR3. The germline V gene has CDR1 LNHNV and CDR2 YYDKDF (reference sequence). CDR3 coding DNA: TGTGCCACCAGCAGAGTCCTTGCCAATGAGCAGTTCTTC. Translated, it gives CATSRVLANEQFF.

This clonotype was seen more than once but under ten times. V gene TRBV20-1 combines with J gene TRBJ2-7, with D tentatively TRBD2 (6 bases). With 7 bases removed from V and 2 bases from J, the gap between germline ends came to 15 bases. Germline CDR1 is DFQATT and CDR2 is SNEGSKA (reference sequence). The CDR3 sequence is 13 residues long. The CDR3 here is CSGPGARPYEQYF. As DNA, the CDR3 is TGCAGTGGCCCGGGAGCTCGACCCTACGAGCAGTACTTC.

This clonotype occurred a few times. The chain combines TRBV9 with TRBJ1-2; D might be TRBD1 (6 bases). The CDR3 has 14 amino acids. Trimming took off 3 bases at V and 6 bases at J, with 15 bases between the two ends. Germline assignment: CDR1 SGDLS and CDR2 YYNGEE. CDR3: CASSATGTADGYTF. The CDR3 DNA sequence: TGTGCCAGCAGCGCTACAGGGACGGCTGATGGCTACACCTTC.

The chain carries TRBV6-5 and TRBJ2-6; D unclear. The CDR3 covers 11 residues. CDR1 is MNHEY, CDR2 SVGAGI, per germline. Trimming removed 0 bases from V and 12 bases from J, with 3 bases in between. CDR3 sequence reads: CASSYSGVLTF. For the CDR3, the DNA is TGTGCCAGCAGTTACTCGGGCGTCCTGACTTTC.

This clonotype has a handful of counts. Germline is not matched at one junction end, which may reflect a read error. V usage is TRBV6-4 and J usage is TRBJ2-3; D gene uncertain. The CDR3 covers 14 residues. Germline CDR1 is MRHNA and CDR2 is SNTAGT. DNA of the CDR3: TGTGCCAGCAGTGACTCGCTTCGCACAGATATGCAGTATTTT. Amino acid sequence: CASSDSLRTDMQYF.